Below are 7 T cell receptor beta chains sequenced from a single sample in a study of B cell selection in AIRE deficiency. The protocol was immunoSEQ multiplex PCR, while the TCRdb copy is restricted to in-frame clones and leaves out a portion. The sample consists of about 26,000 clones, about 90% of them appearing once. Regulatory T cells were sorted as CD4+CD25hiCD127low/negative. Sequencing was carried out using CD4+CD25+ Tregs sorted from PBMCs. Receptor source: a human donor in good health.

The chain recombines TRBV4-3 with TRBJ2-5; unclear D gene. The germline V gene has CDR1 LGHNA and CDR2 YSLEER. The CDR3 length is 13 residues. Between the trimmed V and J ends, which lost 0 bases and 5 bases, there was a span of 7 bases. The CDR3 loop reads CASSQDPGETQYF. CDR3 nucleotide sequence: TGCGCCAGCAGCCAAGATCCTGGGGAGACCCAGTACTTC.

The chain carries TRBV19 and TRBJ1-1; no clear D gene. The germline V gene encodes CDR1 LNHDA and CDR2 SQIVND (reference sequence). CDR3 size: 13 residues. Trimming left V 6 bases short and J 2 bases short, with 10 bases between. The CDR3 loop is CASREEGNTEAFF. CDR3 coding DNA: TGTGCCAGTAGGGAGGAAGGAAACACTGAAGCTTTCTTT.

The chain combines TRBV19 with TRBJ1-5; D call uncertain. Trimming removed 8 bases from V and 2 bases from J, with 13 bases in between. The CDR3 consists of 14 residues. Germline V gives CDR1 LNHDA, CDR2 SQIVND (reference sequence). CDR3 residues: CASVPSGGNQPQHF. CDR3 nucleotide sequence: TGTGCCAGTGTCCCCAGCGGGGGCAATCAGCCCCAGCATTTT.

The chain combines TRBV7-2 with TRBJ2-2, with TRBD2 identical over 8 bases. This CDR3 has 17 amino acids. CDR1 and CDR2 (germline): SGHTA, FQGNSA. V lost 1 base to trimming and J lost 0 bases; unmatched junction nucleotides: 4. DNA for the CDR3: TGTGCCAGCAGCTTAGAGGGAGCGGGGGCGAACACCGGGGAGCTGTTTTTT. Its translation is CASSLEGAGANTGELFF. The full variable domain, in which reference TRBV7-2 and TRBJ2-2 provide the parts outside the CDR3, is GAGVSQSPSNKVTEKGKDVELRCDPISGHTALYWYRQSLGQGLEFLIYFQGNSAPDKSGLPSDRFSAERTGGSVSTLTIQRTQQEDSAVYLCASSLEGAGANTGELFFGEGSRLTVL.

This CDR3 is CASSLGQIQETQYF. In nucleotides, the CDR3 is TGCGCCAGCAGCTTGGGACAGATTCAAGAGACCCAGTACTTC. V gene TRBV5-1 combines with J gene TRBJ2-5; TRBD1 might be the D (5 bases). Germline V lookup: CDR1 SGHRS, CDR2 YFSETQ. Deletions cut 0 bases from V and 2 bases from J, with 8 bases between. The CDR3 runs 14 residues.

This chain links TRBV10-3 with TRBJ2-1, with D perhaps being TRBD1 or TRBD2 (5 bases each). This CDR3 has 11 residues. Germline CDR1 ENHRY, CDR2 SYGVKD. Between the trimmed V and J ends, which lost 7 bases and 8 bases, there was a span of 9 bases. CDR3 nucleotides: TGTGCCATCACCCGAGGGGATGAGCAGTTCTTC. Translated, it gives CAITRGDEQFF.

The J gene is TRBJ2-2, the V gene TRBV19, with TRBD2 matching over 8 bases. V was clipped by 4 bases and J by 6 bases; unmatched bases: 7. This CDR3 spans 15 amino acids. The germline CDR1 and CDR2 sequences are LNHDA and SQIVND (reference sequence). DNA of the CDR3: TGTGCCAGTAGTACCCGGGGGGGCCGTCCCGGGGAGCTGTTTTTT. It codes for CASSTRGGRPGELFF.